Listed below are T cell receptor beta chains from one sample, sequenced in a study of early T cells in non-severe SARS-CoV-2 infection. Each CDR3 protein gets one entry after TCRdb re-called the 5' RACE reads with MiXCR. This sample has around 100,000 distinct CDR3 sequences, with around 14% found just once. Sample: whole blood. Source of these receptors: an adult who was a healthcare worker with PCR-confirmed SARS-CoV-2 infection or an uninfected control (not recorded which). CDR3s include the opening cysteine and the closing phenylalanine or tryptophan. D genes are given only for firm matches. Expanded clones are given a class, and other clones once, few, many or no size at all.

d_call: NA; j_call: TRBJ1-1; v_call: TRBV12-3/TRBV12-4; clone_size: many; cdr3_aa: CASTFNGGNTEAFF; cdr3_nt: TGTGCCAGCACCTTTAATGGGGGGAACACTGAAGCTTTCTTT
d_call: TRBD2; j_call: TRBJ2-3; v_call: TRBV10-1; clone_size: NA; cdr3_aa: CASSVGGADTQYF; cdr3_nt: TGCGCCAGCAGTGTTGGGGGGGCAGATACGCAGTATTTT
d_call: TRBD1; j_call: TRBJ1-2; v_call: TRBV19; clone_size: many; cdr3_aa: CASRKDRVAGYTF; cdr3_nt: TGTGCCAGTAGAAAGGACAGGGTCGCTGGCTACACCTTC
d_call: NA; j_call: TRBJ2-1; v_call: TRBV28; clone_size: NA; cdr3_aa: CASSFRQGNWRRGNEQFF; cdr3_nt: TGTGCCAGCAGTTTCCGGCAGGGCAACTGGCGGAGAGGGAATGAGCAGTTCTTC
d_call: TRBD2; j_call: TRBJ2-7; v_call: TRBV11-2; clone_size: medium-sized; cdr3_aa: CASSESGRVEQYF; cdr3_nt: TGTGCCAGCAGCGAGAGCGGGAGGGTCGAGCAGTACTTC
d_call: NA; j_call: TRBJ2-3; v_call: TRBV7-8; clone_size: many; cdr3_aa: CASSLRRVSTDTQYF; cdr3_nt: TGTGCCAGCAGCTTACGGCGGGTGTCCACAGATACGCAGTATTTT
d_call: NA; j_call: TRBJ2-1; v_call: TRBV12-3/TRBV12-4; clone_size: few; cdr3_aa: CASSPTRREQFF; cdr3_nt: TGTGCCAGCAGCCCGACCCGTAGGGAGCAGTTCTTC
d_call: NA; j_call: TRBJ1-3; v_call: TRBV10-2; clone_size: many; cdr3_aa: CASSESRTGGYRASGNTIYF; cdr3_nt: TGCGCCAGCAGTGAGTCCCGGACTGGAGGTTATAGGGCCTCTGGAAACACCATATATTTT
d_call: TRBD1; j_call: TRBJ2-3; v_call: TRBV11-2; clone_size: few; cdr3_aa: CASSPSTGQGSTDTQYF; cdr3_nt: TGTGCCAGCAGCCCCTCGACCGGACAGGGATCGACAGATACGCAGTATTTT
d_call: NA; j_call: TRBJ2-7; v_call: TRBV4-1; clone_size: NA; cdr3_aa: CASSQKGGHEQYF; cdr3_nt: TGCGCCAGCAGCCAGAAGGGGGGTCACGAGCAGTACTTC
d_call: NA; j_call: TRBJ2-7; v_call: TRBV20-1; clone_size: NA; cdr3_aa: CSAYKVGHEQYF; cdr3_nt: TGCAGTGCGTACAAGGTCGGCCACGAGCAGTACTTC
d_call: TRBD1; j_call: TRBJ2-7; v_call: TRBV20-1; clone_size: NA; cdr3_aa: CSARDPLRRDRENEQYF; cdr3_nt: TGCAGTGCTAGAGATCCGCTCCGGAGAGACAGGGAGAACGAGCAGTACTTC
d_call: TRBD2; j_call: TRBJ2-7; v_call: TRBV28; clone_size: NA; cdr3_aa: CASTGLKTHEQYF; cdr3_nt: TGTGCCAGCACGGGACTAAAAACCCACGAGCAGTACTTC
d_call: TRBD1; j_call: TRBJ1-2; v_call: TRBV28; clone_size: many; cdr3_aa: CASSSGQGGGYTF; cdr3_nt: TGTGCCAGCAGTTCGGGACAGGGAGGTGGCTACACCTTC
d_call: NA; j_call: TRBJ2-1; v_call: TRBV4-3; clone_size: many; cdr3_aa: CASSQDRGSSYNEQFF; cdr3_nt: TGCGCCAGCAGCCAAGATCGAGGGAGCTCCTACAATGAGCAGTTCTTC
d_call: NA; j_call: TRBJ2-1; v_call: TRBV20-1; clone_size: few; cdr3_aa: CSARDSGPNF; cdr3_nt: TGCAGTGCTAGAGATTCGGGACCCAACTTC
d_call: NA; j_call: TRBJ1-4; v_call: TRBV6-5; clone_size: few; cdr3_aa: CASSYLGGTNEKLFF; cdr3_nt: TGTGCCAGCAGTTACTTGGGGGGGACTAATGAAAAACTGTTTTTT
d_call: NA; j_call: TRBJ2-7; v_call: TRBV7-2; clone_size: few; cdr3_aa: CASSPGFSRHYEQYF; cdr3_nt: TGTGCCAGCAGCCCCGGATTTAGTAGGCACTACGAGCAGTACTTC
d_call: NA; j_call: TRBJ2-1; v_call: TRBV20-1; clone_size: NA; cdr3_aa: CSALTGREQFF; cdr3_nt: TGCAGTGCCCTTACAGGGCGCGAGCAGTTCTTC
d_call: TRBD2; j_call: TRBJ2-2; v_call: TRBV12-3/TRBV12-4; clone_size: NA; cdr3_aa: CAEGGENTGELFF; cdr3_nt: TGTGCCGAGGGAGGGGAGAACACCGGGGAGCTGTTTTTT
d_call: NA; j_call: TRBJ2-3; v_call: TRBV20-1; clone_size: NA; cdr3_aa: CSAGGDRRLAPDTQYF; cdr3_nt: TGCAGTGCTGGCGGGGACAGGAGACTAGCTCCAGATACGCAGTATTTT
d_call: NA; j_call: TRBJ2-7; v_call: TRBV11-2; clone_size: NA; cdr3_aa: CATQGRNYEQYF; cdr3_nt: TGTGCCACACAGGGTCGTAACTACGAGCAGTACTTC
d_call: NA; j_call: TRBJ1-2; v_call: TRBV30; clone_size: many; cdr3_aa: CAWSVMSDYGYTF; cdr3_nt: TGTGCCTGGAGTGTTATGTCGGACTATGGCTACACCTTC
d_call: TRBD2; j_call: TRBJ2-1; v_call: TRBV5-4; clone_size: NA; cdr3_aa: CASSPTPRAGGYNEQFF; cdr3_nt: TGTGCCAGCAGCCCCACCCCTCGAGCGGGGGGCTACAATGAGCAGTTCTTC
d_call: NA; j_call: TRBJ1-2; v_call: TRBV6-4; clone_size: NA; cdr3_aa: CASRPGGDYYGYTF; cdr3_nt: TGTGCCAGCAGGCCTGGGGGAGACTACTATGGCTACACCTTC
d_call: NA; j_call: TRBJ2-7; v_call: TRBV6-5; clone_size: many; cdr3_aa: CASSYWSGFNEQYF; cdr3_nt: TGTGCCAGCAGTTACTGGTCAGGGTTTAACGAGCAGTACTTC
d_call: NA; j_call: TRBJ2-2; v_call: TRBV7-9; clone_size: NA; cdr3_aa: CASSQQGNTGELFF; cdr3_nt: TGTGCCAGCAGTCAACAGGGGAACACCGGGGAGCTGTTTTTT
d_call: NA; j_call: TRBJ2-1; v_call: TRBV18; clone_size: many; cdr3_aa: CASSPKTGNNEQFF; cdr3_nt: TGTGCCAGCTCACCCAAAACAGGGAACAATGAGCAGTTCTTC